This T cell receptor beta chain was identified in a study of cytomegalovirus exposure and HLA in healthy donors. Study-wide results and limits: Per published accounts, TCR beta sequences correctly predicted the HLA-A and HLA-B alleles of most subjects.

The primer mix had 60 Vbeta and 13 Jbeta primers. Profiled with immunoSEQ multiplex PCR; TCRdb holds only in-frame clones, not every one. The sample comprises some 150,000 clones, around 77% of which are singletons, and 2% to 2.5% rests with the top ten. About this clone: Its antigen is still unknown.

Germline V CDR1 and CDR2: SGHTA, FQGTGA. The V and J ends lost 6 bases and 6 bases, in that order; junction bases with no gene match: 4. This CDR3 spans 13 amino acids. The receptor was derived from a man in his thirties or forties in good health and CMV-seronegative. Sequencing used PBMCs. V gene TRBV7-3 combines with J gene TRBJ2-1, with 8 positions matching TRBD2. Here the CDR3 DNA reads TGTGCCAGCAGGGAAGGACTAGCCAATGAGCAGTTCTTC. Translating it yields CASREGLANEQFF.